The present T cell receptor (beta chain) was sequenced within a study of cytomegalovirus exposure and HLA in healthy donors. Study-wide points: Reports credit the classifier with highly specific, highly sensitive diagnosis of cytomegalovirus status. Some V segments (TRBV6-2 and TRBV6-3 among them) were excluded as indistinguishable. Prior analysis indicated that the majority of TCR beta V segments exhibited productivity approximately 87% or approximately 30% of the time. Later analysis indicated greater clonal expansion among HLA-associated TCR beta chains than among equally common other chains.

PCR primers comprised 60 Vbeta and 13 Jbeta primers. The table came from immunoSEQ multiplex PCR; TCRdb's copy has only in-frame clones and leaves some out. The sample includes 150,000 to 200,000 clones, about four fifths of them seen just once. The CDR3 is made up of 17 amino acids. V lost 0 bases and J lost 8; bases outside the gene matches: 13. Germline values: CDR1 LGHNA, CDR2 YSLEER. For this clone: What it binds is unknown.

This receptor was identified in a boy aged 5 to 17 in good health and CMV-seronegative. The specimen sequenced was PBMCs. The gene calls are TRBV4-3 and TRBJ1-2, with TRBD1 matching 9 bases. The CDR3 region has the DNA TGCGCCAGCAGCCAAGAGCCCACAGGGGGCGCAGGTTGGGGCTACACCTTC. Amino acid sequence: CASSQEPTGGAGWGYTF.